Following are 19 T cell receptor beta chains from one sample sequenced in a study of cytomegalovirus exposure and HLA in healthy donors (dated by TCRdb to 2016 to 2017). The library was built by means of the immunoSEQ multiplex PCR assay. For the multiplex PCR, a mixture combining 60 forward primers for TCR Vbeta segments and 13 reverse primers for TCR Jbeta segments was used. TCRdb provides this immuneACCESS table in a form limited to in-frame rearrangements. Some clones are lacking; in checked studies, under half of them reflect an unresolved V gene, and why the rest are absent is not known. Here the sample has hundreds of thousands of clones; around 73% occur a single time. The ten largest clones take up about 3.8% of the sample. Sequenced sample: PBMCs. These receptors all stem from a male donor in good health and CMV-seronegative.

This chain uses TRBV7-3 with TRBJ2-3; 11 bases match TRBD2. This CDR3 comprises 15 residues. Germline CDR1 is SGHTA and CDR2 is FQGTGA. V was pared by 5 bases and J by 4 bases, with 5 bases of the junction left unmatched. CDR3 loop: CASSRSGRAADTQYF. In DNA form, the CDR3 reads TGTGCCAGCAGCCGTAGCGGGAGGGCCGCAGATACGCAGTATTTT. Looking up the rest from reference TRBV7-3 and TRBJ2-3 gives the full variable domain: GAGVSQTPSNKVTEKGKYVELRCDPISGHTALYWYRQSLGQGPEFLIYFQGTGAADDSGLPNDRFFAVRPEGSVSTLKIQRTERGDSAVYLCASSRSGRAADTQYFGPGTRLTVL.

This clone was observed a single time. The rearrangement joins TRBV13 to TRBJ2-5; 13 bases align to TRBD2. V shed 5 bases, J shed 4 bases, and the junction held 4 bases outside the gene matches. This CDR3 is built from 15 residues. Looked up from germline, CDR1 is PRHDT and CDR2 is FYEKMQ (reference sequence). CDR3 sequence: CASSPRTSGRETQYF. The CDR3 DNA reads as TGTGCCAGCAGCCCTAGGACTAGCGGGAGAGAGACCCAGTACTTC.

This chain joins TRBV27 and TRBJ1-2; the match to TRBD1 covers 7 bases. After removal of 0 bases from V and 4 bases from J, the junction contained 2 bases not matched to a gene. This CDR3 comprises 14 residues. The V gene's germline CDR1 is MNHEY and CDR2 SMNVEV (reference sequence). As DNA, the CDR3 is TGTGCCAGCAGTTTATCGGGACAGCTCTATGGCTACACCTTC. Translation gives CASSLSGQLYGYTF.

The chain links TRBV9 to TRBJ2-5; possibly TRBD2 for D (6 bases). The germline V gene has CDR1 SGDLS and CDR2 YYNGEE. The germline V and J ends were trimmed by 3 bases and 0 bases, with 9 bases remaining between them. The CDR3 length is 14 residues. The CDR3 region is CASSGGRNQETQYF. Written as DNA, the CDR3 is TGTGCCAGCAGCGGGGGGAGGAACCAAGAGACCCAGTACTTC.

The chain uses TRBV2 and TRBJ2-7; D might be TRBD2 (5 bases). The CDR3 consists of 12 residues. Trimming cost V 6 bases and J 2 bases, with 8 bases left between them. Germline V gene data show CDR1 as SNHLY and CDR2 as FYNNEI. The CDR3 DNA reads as TGTGCCAGCAGAGCGGATGCCTACGAGCAGTACTTC. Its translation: CASRADAYEQYF.

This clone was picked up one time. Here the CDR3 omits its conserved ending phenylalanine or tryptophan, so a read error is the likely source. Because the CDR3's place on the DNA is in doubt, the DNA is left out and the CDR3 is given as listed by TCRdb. CDR3 in amino acids: CASSQGTSTSY. The genes are TRBV10-3 and TRBJ2-3; no DNA check was done on the table's D call, TRBD2. The CDR3 length equals 11 residues, ends included. Germline CDR1 and CDR2: ENHRY and SYGVKD.

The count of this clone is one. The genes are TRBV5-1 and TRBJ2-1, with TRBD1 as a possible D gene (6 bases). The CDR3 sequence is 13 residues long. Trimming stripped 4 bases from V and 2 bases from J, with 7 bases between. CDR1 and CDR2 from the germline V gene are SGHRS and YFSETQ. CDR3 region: CASSGQTYNEQFF. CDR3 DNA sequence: TGCGCCAGCAGCGGACAGACCTACAATGAGCAGTTCTTC.

CDR3: CASSQRQGNQPQHF. For the CDR3, the DNA is TGTGCCAGCAGTCAACGACAGGGGAATCAGCCCCAGCATTTT. The rearrangement links TRBV27 to TRBJ1-5; 8 bases agree with TRBD1. The CDR3 contains 14 residues. V lost 5 bases and J lost 4; bases outside the gene matches: 4. Looked up from germline, CDR1 is MNHEY and CDR2 is SMNVEV (reference sequence).

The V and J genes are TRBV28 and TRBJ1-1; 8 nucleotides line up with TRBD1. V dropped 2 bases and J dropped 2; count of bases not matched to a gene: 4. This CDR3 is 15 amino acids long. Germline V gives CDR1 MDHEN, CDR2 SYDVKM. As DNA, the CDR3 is TGTGCCAGCAGTTTAATCGGACAGGGTAACACTGAAGCTTTCTTT. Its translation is CASSLIGQGNTEAFF.

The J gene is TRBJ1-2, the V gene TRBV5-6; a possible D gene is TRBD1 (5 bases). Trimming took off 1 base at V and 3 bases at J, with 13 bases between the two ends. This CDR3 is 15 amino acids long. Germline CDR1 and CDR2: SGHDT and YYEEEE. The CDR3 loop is CASSLYGRVDYGYTF. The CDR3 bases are TGTGCCAGCAGCTTGTACGGCAGGGTGGACTATGGCTACACCTTC.

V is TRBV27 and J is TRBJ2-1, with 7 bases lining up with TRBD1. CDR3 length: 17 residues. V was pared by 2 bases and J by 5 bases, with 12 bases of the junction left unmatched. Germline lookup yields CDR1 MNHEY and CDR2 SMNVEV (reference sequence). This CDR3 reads CASSLRLGGTADNEQFF. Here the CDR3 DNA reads TGTGCCAGCAGTTTACGCCTCGGTGGGACAGCGGACAATGAGCAGTTCTTC.

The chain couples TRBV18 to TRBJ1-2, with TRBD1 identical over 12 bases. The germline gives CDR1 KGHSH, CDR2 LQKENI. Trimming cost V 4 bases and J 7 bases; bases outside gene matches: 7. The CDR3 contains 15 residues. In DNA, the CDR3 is TGTGCCAGCTCACAAGGGACAGGGGGCTCCTCTGGCTACACCTTC. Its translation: CASSQGTGGSSGYTF.

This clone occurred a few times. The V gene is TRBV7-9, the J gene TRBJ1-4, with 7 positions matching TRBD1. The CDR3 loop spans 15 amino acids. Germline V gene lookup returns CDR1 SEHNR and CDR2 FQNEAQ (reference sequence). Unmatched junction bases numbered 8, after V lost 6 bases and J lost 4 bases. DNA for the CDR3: TGTGCCAGCAGTCCCCCGGGACAGTTTAATGAAAAACTGTTTTTT. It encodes CASSPPGQFNEKLFF.

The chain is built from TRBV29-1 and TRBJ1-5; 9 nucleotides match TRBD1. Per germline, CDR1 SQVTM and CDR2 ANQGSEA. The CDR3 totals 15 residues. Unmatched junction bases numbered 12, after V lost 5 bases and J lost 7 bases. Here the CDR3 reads CSVTGWGQGLQPQHF. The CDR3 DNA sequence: TGCAGCGTTACGGGGTGGGGACAGGGTTTACAGCCCCAGCATTTT.

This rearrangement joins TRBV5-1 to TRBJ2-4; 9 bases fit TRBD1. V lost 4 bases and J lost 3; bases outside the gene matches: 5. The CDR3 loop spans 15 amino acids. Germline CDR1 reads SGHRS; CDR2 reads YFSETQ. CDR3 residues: CASSGTGSIKNIQYF. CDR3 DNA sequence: TGCGCCAGCAGCGGGACAGGGTCTATCAAAAACATTCAGTACTTC.

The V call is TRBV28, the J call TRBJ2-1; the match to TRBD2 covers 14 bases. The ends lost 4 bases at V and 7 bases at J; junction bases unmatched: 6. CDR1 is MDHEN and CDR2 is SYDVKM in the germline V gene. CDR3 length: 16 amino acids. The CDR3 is CASSSTGTSGSNEQFF. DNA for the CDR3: TGTGCCAGCAGTTCTACCGGGACTAGCGGGAGTAATGAGCAGTTCTTC. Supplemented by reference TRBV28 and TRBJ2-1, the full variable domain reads DVKVTQSSRYLVKRTGEKVFLECVQDMDHENMFWYRQDPGLGLRLIYFSYDVKMKEKGDIPEGYSVSREKKERFSLILESASTNQTSMYLCASSSTGTSGSNEQFFGPGTRLTVL.

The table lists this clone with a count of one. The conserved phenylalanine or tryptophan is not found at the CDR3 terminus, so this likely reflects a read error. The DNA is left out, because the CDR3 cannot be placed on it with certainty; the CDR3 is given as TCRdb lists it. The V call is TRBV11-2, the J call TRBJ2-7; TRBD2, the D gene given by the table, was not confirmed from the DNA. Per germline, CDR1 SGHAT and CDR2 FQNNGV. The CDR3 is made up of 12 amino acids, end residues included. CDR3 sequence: CASSQVLAGGSL.

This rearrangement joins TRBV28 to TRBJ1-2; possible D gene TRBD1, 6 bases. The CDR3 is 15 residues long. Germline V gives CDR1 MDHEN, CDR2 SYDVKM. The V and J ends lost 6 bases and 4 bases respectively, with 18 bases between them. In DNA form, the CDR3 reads TGTGCCAGCAGGAAGTACACATCAGGGGTCTATGGCTACACCTTC. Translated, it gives CASRKYTSGVYGYTF.

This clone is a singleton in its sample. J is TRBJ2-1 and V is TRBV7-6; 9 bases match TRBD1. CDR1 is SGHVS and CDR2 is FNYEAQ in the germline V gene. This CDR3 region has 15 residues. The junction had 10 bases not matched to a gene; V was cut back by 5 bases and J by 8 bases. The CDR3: CASSIRDRVWDEQFF. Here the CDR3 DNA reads TGTGCCAGCAGCATCCGGGACAGGGTCTGGGATGAGCAGTTCTTC.